These T cell receptor beta chains were read from a single sample in a study of neurological immune-mediated disorders. Via MiXCR, TCRdb re-called the 5' RACE reads, giving one row per CDR3 protein. The sample has tens of thousands of distinct CDR3 sequences; approximately 1.6% are singletons. Specimen: PBMCs. The receptors were sampled from a woman aged 30 to 39 with multiple sclerosis. Both conserved end residues are part of each CDR3. A D gene is named only where the DNA matches it firmly. Clone size is not always given. Where it is, it says once, few, many or a class for expanded clones.

abundance: many; j_gene: TRBJ1-1; v_gene: TRBV10-1; d_gene: .; CDR3nt: TGCGCCAGCAGACCAGGGGAAGGAATGAACACTGAAGCTTTCTTT; CDR3aa: CASRPGEGMNTEAFF
abundance: many; j_gene: TRBJ2-7; v_gene: TRBV20-1; d_gene: TRBD1; CDR3nt: TGCAGTGCTAGAGGGACAGGGGGCTACGAGCAGTACTTC; CDR3aa: CSARGTGGYEQYF
abundance: many; j_gene: TRBJ2-3; v_gene: TRBV12-3/TRBV12-4; d_gene: TRBD1; CDR3nt: TGTGCCAGCAGTTCGCGGACAGGGGCAGATACGCAGTATTTT; CDR3aa: CASSSRTGADTQYF
abundance: many; j_gene: TRBJ2-1; v_gene: TRBV12-3/TRBV12-4; d_gene: .; CDR3nt: TGTGCCAGCAGTTTTTCCGGGGGTCCCTACAATGAGCAGTTCTTC; CDR3aa: CASSFSGGPYNEQFF
abundance: many; j_gene: TRBJ2-6; v_gene: TRBV9; d_gene: .; CDR3nt: TGTGCCAGCAGCGTCCCCGGGGCTGGGGCCAACGTCCTGACTTTC; CDR3aa: CASSVPGAGANVLTF
abundance: many; j_gene: TRBJ1-2; v_gene: TRBV6-5; d_gene: TRBD1; CDR3nt: TGTGCCAGCAGTGAGGGACAGCCAAACTATGGCTACACCTTC; CDR3aa: CASSEGQPNYGYTF
abundance: .; j_gene: TRBJ2-1; v_gene: TRBV20-1; d_gene: .; CDR3nt: TGCAGTGCCACGACAGGTGACCATGAGCAGTTCTTC; CDR3aa: CSATTGDHEQFF
abundance: few; j_gene: TRBJ1-1; v_gene: TRBV18; d_gene: TRBD1; CDR3nt: TGTGCCAGCTCACCAGGGACAGCCTCTGAAGCTTTCTTT; CDR3aa: CASSPGTASEAFF
abundance: many; j_gene: TRBJ2-7; v_gene: TRBV5-1; d_gene: .; CDR3nt: TGCGCCAGCAGCTCCCCCCGGGACGGCGGCTCCTACGAGCAGTACTTC; CDR3aa: CASSSPRDGGSYEQYF
abundance: many; j_gene: TRBJ1-1; v_gene: TRBV18; d_gene: TRBD1; CDR3nt: TGTGCCAGCTCACCTTCGACAGGGTTCGCTTTCTTT; CDR3aa: CASSPSTGFAFF
abundance: many; j_gene: TRBJ2-5; v_gene: TRBV11-2; d_gene: TRBD2; CDR3nt: TGTGCCACCTCTCCTAGCGGGGGGGAGACCCAGTACTTC; CDR3aa: CATSPSGGETQYF
abundance: many; j_gene: TRBJ1-6; v_gene: TRBV4-3; d_gene: .; CDR3nt: TGCGCCAGCAGCCAAGATCGAATCGAGACGGGTTCACCCCTCCACTTT; CDR3aa: CASSQDRIETGSPLHF
abundance: many; j_gene: TRBJ2-2; v_gene: TRBV4-2; d_gene: TRBD2; CDR3nt: TGTGCCAGCAGCCAACAGCGGGGGATGACCGGGGAGCTGTTTTTT; CDR3aa: CASSQQRGMTGELFF
abundance: many; j_gene: TRBJ1-2; v_gene: TRBV5-1; d_gene: TRBD1; CDR3nt: TGCGCCAGCAGCTTCGGGACAGGGTTTAGCTATGGCTACACCTTC; CDR3aa: CASSFGTGFSYGYTF
abundance: many; j_gene: TRBJ2-7; v_gene: TRBV5-1; d_gene: .; CDR3nt: TGCGCCAGCAGCGGCGTCAGCGGATACTTCTACGAGCAGTACTTC; CDR3aa: CASSGVSGYFYEQYF
abundance: many; j_gene: TRBJ2-3; v_gene: TRBV12-3/TRBV12-4; d_gene: .; CDR3nt: TGTGCCAGCAGTTTGAGGCAGGGTGGGGATACGCAGTATTTT; CDR3aa: CASSLRQGGDTQYF
abundance: many; j_gene: TRBJ2-7; v_gene: TRBV20-1; d_gene: .; CDR3nt: TGCAGTGCCCTGACAGGGACTTACTCCTACGAGCAGTACTTC; CDR3aa: CSALTGTYSYEQYF
abundance: many; j_gene: TRBJ1-5; v_gene: TRBV5-1; d_gene: .; CDR3nt: TGCGCCAGCAGCCTGGATGGGCAGCCCCAGCATTTT; CDR3aa: CASSLDGQPQHF
abundance: many; j_gene: TRBJ1-5; v_gene: TRBV12-5; d_gene: TRBD1; CDR3nt: TGTGCTAGTGGTAACCACCGGACAGGCGTTAGCAATCAGCCCCAGCATTTT; CDR3aa: CASGNHRTGVSNQPQHF
abundance: many; j_gene: TRBJ1-2; v_gene: TRBV27; d_gene: .; CDR3nt: TGTGCCAGCAGAATTCCAGGGAATAGTGGCTACACCTTC; CDR3aa: CASRIPGNSGYTF
abundance: many; j_gene: TRBJ1-6; v_gene: TRBV7-2; d_gene: .; CDR3nt: TGTGCCAGCAGCTCGTGGGCACTCCCAGGTTCACCCCTCCACTTT; CDR3aa: CASSSWALPGSPLHF
abundance: many; j_gene: TRBJ2-5; v_gene: TRBV4-3; d_gene: TRBD1; CDR3nt: TGCGCCAGCAGCCATGATTTACCGGGACAGGGGCAAGAGACCCAGTACTTC; CDR3aa: CASSHDLPGQGQETQYF
abundance: many; j_gene: TRBJ2-5; v_gene: TRBV7-2; d_gene: TRBD2; CDR3nt: TGTGCCAGCAGCTTAGGAGCCGGGAGGCAGACCCAGTACTTC; CDR3aa: CASSLGAGRQTQYF
abundance: many; j_gene: TRBJ2-7; v_gene: TRBV12-3/TRBV12-4; d_gene: .; CDR3nt: TGTGCCAGCAGTCTCCCGACAGGCTACGAGCAGTACTTC; CDR3aa: CASSLPTGYEQYF
abundance: few; j_gene: TRBJ2-3; v_gene: TRBV6-2/TRBV6-3; d_gene: .; CDR3nt: TGTGCCAGCAGTTACTCCTCGGCTAGAAAATCGGATACGCAGTATTTT; CDR3aa: CASSYSSARKSDTQYF